This TCR beta chain was identified in a study of shared T cell receptors in the human thymus. There are 14 residues in the CDR3. Repertoires were generated with immunoSEQ multiplex PCR, while TCRdb's copy carries only in-frame clones and drops some. Here the sample spans about 380,000 clones, about 95% being singletons. The clonotype originates from a human donor. Specimen: thymocytes. The chain has TRBV21-1 and TRBJ1-3. TRBV21-1 counts as a pseudogene. DNA of the CDR3: TGTGCCAGACCCCTGAGGGGCTCTGGAAACACCATATATTTT. Amino acids: CARPLRGSGNTIYF.